These 8 T cell receptor beta chains share one sample of origin, sequenced in a study of blood T cell repertoires in COVID-19. Sequenced by immunoSEQ multiplex PCR; TCRdb stores in-frame clones only, minus some. Of roughly 420,000 clones listed, around nine tenths are singletons. Sequencing was performed on PBMCs or T cells enriched from blood (not recorded which). These receptors originate from a woman in her 30s with acute COVID-19.

The DNA for the CDR3 is TGTGCCAGCAGCTTTAGATTGAACACTGAAGCTTTCTTT. Protein product: CASSFRLNTEAFF. V usage is TRBV7-2 and J usage is TRBJ1-1; D unresolved. Germline CDR1 reads SGHTA; CDR2 reads FQGNSA. The CDR3 is 13 residues long. Trimming removed 3 bases at V and 0 bases at J, with 5 bases between.

This rearrangement joins TRBV6-5 to TRBJ2-3, with a tentative D call TRBD1 (6 bases). Germline assignment: CDR1 MNHEY and CDR2 SVGAGI. With 6 bases removed from V and 3 bases from J, the gap between germline ends came to 10 bases. There are 13 residues in the CDR3. Here the CDR3 reads CASSRQETDTQYF. CDR3 DNA: TGTGCCAGCAGCCGACAGGAGACAGATACGCAGTATTTT.

The J gene is TRBJ1-4, the V gene TRBV5-6; D is undetermined. The CDR3 extends over 14 amino acids. From germline, CDR1 is SGHDT and CDR2 YYEEEE. V was clipped by 0 bases and J by 2 bases, with 5 bases between them. CDR3 nucleotides: TGTGCCAGCAGCTTGGGACACACTAATGAAAAACTGTTTTTT. Its protein is CASSLGHTNEKLFF.

This CDR3 is CASRLERTEAFF. The CDR3, as DNA: TGCGCCAGCCGACTCGAAAGGACTGAAGCTTTCTTT. The chain joins TRBV10-2 to TRBJ1-1; no clear D gene. Germline values: CDR1 WSHSY, CDR2 SAAADI. V lost 8 bases and J lost 5, with 12 bases in between. The CDR3 runs 12 residues.

This chain joins TRBV18 and TRBJ2-2, with D possibly being TRBD2 (5 bases). CDR1 is KGHSH and CDR2 is LQKENI in the germline V gene. This CDR3 comprises 14 residues. V was clipped by 3 bases and J by 2 bases, with 7 bases between them. The DNA of the CDR3 is TGTGCCAGCTCACCCGGGATTAACACCGGGGAGCTGTTTTTT. It specifies CASSPGINTGELFF. The full variable domain, in which reference TRBV18 and TRBJ2-2 provide the parts outside the CDR3, is NAGVMQNPRHLVRRRGQEARLRCSPMKGHSHVYWYRQLPEEGLKFMVYLQKENIIDESGMPKERFSAEFPKEGPSILRIQQVVRGDSAAYFCASSPGINTGELFFGEGSRLTVL.

The chain couples TRBV29-1 to TRBJ2-1; 10 bases line up with TRBD2. The CDR3 has 15 amino acids. Losses at the gene ends were 5 bases for V and 6 bases for J; bases not matched to a gene: 10. Germline lookup yields CDR1 SQVTM and CDR2 ANQGSEA. For the CDR3, the DNA is TGCAGCGTTACCCGATTAGCGGGGGGACGCAATGAGCAGTTCTTC. It yields the protein CSVTRLAGGRNEQFF.

In its sample, this clone was seen a few times. The gene calls are TRBV6-5 and TRBJ1-6, with 10 positions matching TRBD1. Germline CDR1 reads MNHEY; CDR2 reads SVGAGI. CDR3 length: 14 amino acids. Trimming cost V 6 bases and J 9 bases; bases outside gene matches: 5. DNA for the CDR3: TGTGCCAGCAGCCCCGGGACAGGGGCTTCACCCCTCCACTTT. Its protein is CASSPGTGASPLHF.

V and J are TRBV5-1 and TRBJ2-7; TRBD1 might be the D (6 bases). Germline V CDR1 and CDR2: SGHRS, YFSETQ. V lost 4 bases to trimming and J lost 4 bases, with 15 bases between them. This CDR3 region has 14 residues. DNA for the CDR3: TGCGCCAGCAGCCCAACTGGACAGCTTTACGAGCAGTACTTC. Residues: CASSPTGQLYEQYF.